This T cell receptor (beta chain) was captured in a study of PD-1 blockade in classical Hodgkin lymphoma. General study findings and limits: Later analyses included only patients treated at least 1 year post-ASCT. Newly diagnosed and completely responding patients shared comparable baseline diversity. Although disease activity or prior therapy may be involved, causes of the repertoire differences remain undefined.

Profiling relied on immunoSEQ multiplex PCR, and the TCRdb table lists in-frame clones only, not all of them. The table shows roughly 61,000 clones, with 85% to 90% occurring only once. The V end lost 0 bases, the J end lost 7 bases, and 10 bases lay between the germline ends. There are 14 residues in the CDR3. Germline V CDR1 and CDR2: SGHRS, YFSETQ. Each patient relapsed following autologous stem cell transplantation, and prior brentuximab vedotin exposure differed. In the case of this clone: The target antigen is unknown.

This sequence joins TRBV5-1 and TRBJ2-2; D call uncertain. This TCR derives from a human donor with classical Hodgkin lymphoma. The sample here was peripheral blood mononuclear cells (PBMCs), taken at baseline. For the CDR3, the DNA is TGCGCCAGCAGCTTGGCCAATGGTGGCGGGGAGCTGTTTTTT. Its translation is CASSLANGGGELFF.